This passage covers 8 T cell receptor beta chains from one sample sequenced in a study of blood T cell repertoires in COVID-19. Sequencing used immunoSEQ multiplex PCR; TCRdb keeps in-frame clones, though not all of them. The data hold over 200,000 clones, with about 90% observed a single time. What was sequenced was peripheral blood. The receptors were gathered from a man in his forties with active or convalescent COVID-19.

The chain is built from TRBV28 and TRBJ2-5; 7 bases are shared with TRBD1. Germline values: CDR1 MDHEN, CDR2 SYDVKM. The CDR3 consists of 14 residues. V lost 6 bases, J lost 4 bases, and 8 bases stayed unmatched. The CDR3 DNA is TGTGCCAGCAGCCCCCCGACAGGGAGAGAGACCCAGTACTTC. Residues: CASSPPTGRETQYF.

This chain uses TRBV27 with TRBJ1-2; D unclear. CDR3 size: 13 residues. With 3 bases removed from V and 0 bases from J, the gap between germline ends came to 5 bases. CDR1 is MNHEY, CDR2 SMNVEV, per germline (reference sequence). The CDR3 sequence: CASSFGTNYGYTF. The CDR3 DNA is TGTGCCAGCAGTTTCGGGACTAACTATGGCTACACCTTC.

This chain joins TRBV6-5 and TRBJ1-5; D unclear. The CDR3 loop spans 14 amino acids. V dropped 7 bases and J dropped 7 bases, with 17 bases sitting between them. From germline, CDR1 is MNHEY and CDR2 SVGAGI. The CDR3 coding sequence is TGTGCCAGCATCCCTACTGAACTCGGGCAGCCCCAGCATTTT. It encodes CASIPTELGQPQHF.

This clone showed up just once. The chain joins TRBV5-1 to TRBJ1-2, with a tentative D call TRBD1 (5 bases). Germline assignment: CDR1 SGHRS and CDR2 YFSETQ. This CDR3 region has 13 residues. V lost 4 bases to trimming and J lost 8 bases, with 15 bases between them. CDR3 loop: CASSENRPSGYTF. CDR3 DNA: TGCGCCAGCAGCGAGAACAGGCCCTCAGGCTACACCTTC. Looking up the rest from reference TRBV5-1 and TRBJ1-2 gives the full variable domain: KAGVTQTPRYLIKTRGQQVTLSCSPISGHRSVSWYQQTPGQGLQFLFEYFSETQRNKGNFPGRFSGRQFSNSRSEMNVSTLELGDSALYLCASSENRPSGYTFGSGTRLTVV.

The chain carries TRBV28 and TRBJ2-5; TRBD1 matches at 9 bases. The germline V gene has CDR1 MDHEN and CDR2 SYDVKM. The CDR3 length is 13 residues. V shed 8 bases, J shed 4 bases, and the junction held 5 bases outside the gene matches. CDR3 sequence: CASRTGGPETQYF. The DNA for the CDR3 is TGTGCCAGCCGCACAGGGGGCCCAGAGACCCAGTACTTC. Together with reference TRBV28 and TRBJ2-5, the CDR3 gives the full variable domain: DVKVTQSSRYLVKRTGEKVFLECVQDMDHENMFWYRQDPGLGLRLIYFSYDVKMKEKGDIPEGYSVSREKKERFSLILESASTNQTSMYLCASRTGGPETQYFGPGTRLLVL.

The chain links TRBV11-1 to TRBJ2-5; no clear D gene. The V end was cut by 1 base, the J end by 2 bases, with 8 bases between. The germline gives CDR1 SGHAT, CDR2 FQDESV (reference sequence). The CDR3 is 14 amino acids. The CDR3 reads CASSLGYSQETQYF. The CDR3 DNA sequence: TGTGCCAGCAGCTTAGGATACAGTCAAGAGACCCAGTACTTC.

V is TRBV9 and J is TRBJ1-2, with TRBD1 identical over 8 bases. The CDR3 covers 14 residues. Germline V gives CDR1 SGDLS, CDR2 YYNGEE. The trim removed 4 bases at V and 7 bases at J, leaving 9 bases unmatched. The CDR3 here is CASSPWTGTSGYTF. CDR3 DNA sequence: TGTGCCAGCAGCCCGTGGACAGGGACGAGTGGCTACACCTTC.

This chain's CDR3 is CASSSGQGAGQPQHF. DNA for the CDR3: TGTGCCAGCAGTTCGGGGCAGGGGGCTGGTCAGCCCCAGCATTTT. The V gene is TRBV28, the J gene TRBJ1-5; TRBD1 agrees at 8 bases. The CDR3 is made up of 15 amino acids. J lost 6 bases, V lost 4 bases, and 8 bases had no gene match. CDR1 is MDHEN, CDR2 SYDVKM, per germline.